This T cell receptor (beta chain) was sequenced for a study of blood T cell repertoires in COVID-19. About the study: From T cells, B-cell-depleted T cells, or PBMCs came the material, which was cDNA or gDNA.

Data came from immunoSEQ multiplex PCR; TCRdb stores just in-frame clones and leaves some out. This sample carries 20,000 to 25,000 clones, roughly 89% of them seen once, and the ten largest clones take under 6.5%. J was trimmed by 10 bases and V by 6 bases; bases with no gene match: 6. This CDR3 spans 14 amino acids. CDR1 is SEHNR and CDR2 is FQNEAQ in the germline V gene (reference sequence). The sample taken for sequencing was peripheral blood. This sequence originates from a woman at least 80 years old with active COVID-19. This sequence joins TRBV7-9 and TRBJ1-6; 10 nucleotides line up with TRBD1. The chain's CDR3 is CASSAGTGVSPLHF. The CDR3 DNA reads TGTGCCAGCAGTGCCGGGACAGGGGTCTCACCCCTCCACTTT.